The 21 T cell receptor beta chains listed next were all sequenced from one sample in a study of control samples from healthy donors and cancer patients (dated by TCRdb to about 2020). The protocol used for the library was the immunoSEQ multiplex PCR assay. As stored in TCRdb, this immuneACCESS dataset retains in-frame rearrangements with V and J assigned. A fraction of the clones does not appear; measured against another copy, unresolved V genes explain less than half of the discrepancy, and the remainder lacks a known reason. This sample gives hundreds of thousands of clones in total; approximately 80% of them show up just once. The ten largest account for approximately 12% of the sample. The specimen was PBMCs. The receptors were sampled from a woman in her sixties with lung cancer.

CDR3 in amino acids: CASSQITLGYTF. The DNA of the CDR3 is TGTGCCAGCAGCCAAATCACCCTGGGCTACACCTTC. V is TRBV3-1 (or the pseudogene TRBV3-2) and J is TRBJ1-2; no clear D. CDR1 LGHDT and CDR2 YNNKEL come from the germline V gene (reference sequence). Trimming left V 2 bases short and J 8 bases short, with 9 bases between. This CDR3 has 12 residues.

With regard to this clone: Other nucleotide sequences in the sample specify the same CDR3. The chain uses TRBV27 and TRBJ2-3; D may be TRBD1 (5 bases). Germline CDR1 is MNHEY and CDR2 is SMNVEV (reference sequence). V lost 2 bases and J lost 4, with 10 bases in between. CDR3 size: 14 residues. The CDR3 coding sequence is TGTGCCAGCAGTTTAGGGCAGGGCGCAGATACGCAGTATTTT. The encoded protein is CASSLGQGADTQYF.

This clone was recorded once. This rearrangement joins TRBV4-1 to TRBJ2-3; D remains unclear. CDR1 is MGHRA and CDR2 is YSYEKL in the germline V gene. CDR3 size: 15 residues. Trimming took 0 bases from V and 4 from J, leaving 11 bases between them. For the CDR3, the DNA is TGCGCCAGCAGCCAAGATGTCGGGTTGTCAGATACGCAGTATTTT. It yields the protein CASSQDVGLSDTQYF.

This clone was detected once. The CDR3: CASSAGGTGELFF. The CDR3 DNA is TGTGCCAGCAGCGCGGGCGGCACCGGGGAGCTGTTTTTT. The chain uses TRBV5-4 and TRBJ2-2; weak D call: TRBD2 (5 bases). This CDR3 region has 13 residues. Trimming shortened V by 4 bases and J by 4 bases, and 8 bases separated the two germline ends. Germline loops: CDR1 SGHNT, CDR2 YYREEE (reference sequence).

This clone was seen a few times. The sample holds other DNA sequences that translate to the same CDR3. CDR3 DNA sequence: TGTGCCAGCTCACCAGGGACAGGGAATAATTCACCCCTCCACTTT. As protein: CASSPGTGNNSPLHF. The gene calls are TRBV18 and TRBJ1-6, with TRBD1 identical over 9 bases. CDR1 and CDR2 (germline): KGHSH, LQKENI. V trimming: 2 bases; J trimming: 5 bases; junction bases outside the gene matches: 1. The CDR3 totals 15 residues.

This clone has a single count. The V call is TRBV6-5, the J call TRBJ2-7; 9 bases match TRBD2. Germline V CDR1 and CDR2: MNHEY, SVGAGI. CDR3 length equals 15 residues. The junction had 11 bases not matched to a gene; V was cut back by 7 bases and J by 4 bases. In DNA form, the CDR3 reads TGTGCCAGCAACAAGCTAGGACTAGCGACTTACGAGCAGTACTTC. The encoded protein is CASNKLGLATYEQYF.

The CDR3 region is CASSQLNSPLHF. The CDR3, as DNA: TGTGCCAGCAGCCAGCTAAATTCACCCCTCCACTTT. V is TRBV6-5 and J is TRBJ1-6; D is unclear. This CDR3 comprises 12 residues. With 6 bases removed from V and 7 bases from J, the gap between germline ends came to 7 bases. Looked up from germline, CDR1 is MNHEY and CDR2 is SVGAGI.

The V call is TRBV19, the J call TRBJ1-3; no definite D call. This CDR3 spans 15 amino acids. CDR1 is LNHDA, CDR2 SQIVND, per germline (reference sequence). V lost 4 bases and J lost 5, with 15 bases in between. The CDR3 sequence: CASSRLGAERNTIYF. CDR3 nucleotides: TGTGCCAGTAGTAGGCTCGGAGCTGAACGAAACACCATATATTTT.

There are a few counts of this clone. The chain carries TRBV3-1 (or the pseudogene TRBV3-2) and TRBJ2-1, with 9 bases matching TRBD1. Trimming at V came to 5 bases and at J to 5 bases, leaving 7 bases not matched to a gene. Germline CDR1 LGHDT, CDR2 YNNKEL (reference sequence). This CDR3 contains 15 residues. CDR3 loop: CASSMAGQGHNEQFF. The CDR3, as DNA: TGTGCCAGCAGCATGGCGGGACAGGGCCACAATGAGCAGTTCTTC.

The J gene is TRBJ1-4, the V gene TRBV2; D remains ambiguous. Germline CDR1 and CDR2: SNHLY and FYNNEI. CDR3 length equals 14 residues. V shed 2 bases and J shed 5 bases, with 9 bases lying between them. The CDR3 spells CASSEQPPNEKLFF. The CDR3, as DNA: TGTGCCAGCAGTGAACAACCGCCCAATGAAAAACTGTTTTTT.

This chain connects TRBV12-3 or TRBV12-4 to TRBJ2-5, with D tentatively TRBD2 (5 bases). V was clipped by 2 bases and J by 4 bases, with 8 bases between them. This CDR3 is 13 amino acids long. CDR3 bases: TGTGCCAGCAGTTTATCGGGGATAGAGACCCAGTACTTC. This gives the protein CASSLSGIETQYF.

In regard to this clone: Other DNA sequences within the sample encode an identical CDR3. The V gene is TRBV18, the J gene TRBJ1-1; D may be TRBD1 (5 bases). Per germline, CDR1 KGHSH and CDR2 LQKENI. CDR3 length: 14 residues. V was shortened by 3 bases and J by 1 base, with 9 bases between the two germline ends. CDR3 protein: CASSPGGPNTEAFF. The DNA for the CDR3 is TGTGCCAGCTCACCGGGGGGACCGAACACTGAAGCTTTCTTT.

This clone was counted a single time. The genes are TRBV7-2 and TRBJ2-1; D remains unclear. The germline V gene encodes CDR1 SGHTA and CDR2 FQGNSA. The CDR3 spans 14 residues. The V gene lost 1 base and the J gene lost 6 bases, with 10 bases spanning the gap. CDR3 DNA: TGTGCCAGCAGCTTAGGCCCCATCATCAATGAGCAGTTCTTC. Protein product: CASSLGPIINEQFF.

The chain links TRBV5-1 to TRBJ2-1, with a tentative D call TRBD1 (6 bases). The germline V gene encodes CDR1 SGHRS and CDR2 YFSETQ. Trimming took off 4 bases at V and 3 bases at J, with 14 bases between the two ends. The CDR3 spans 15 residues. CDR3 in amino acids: CASSPGQTNYNEQFF. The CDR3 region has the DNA TGCGCCAGCAGCCCTGGACAGACCAACTACAATGAGCAGTTCTTC.

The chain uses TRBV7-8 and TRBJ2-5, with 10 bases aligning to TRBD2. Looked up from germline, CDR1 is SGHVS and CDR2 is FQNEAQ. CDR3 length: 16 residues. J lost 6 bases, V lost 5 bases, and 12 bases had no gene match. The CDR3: CASSPLSGRAGQTQYF. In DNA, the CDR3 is TGTGCCAGCAGCCCGCTCAGCGGGAGGGCCGGGCAGACCCAGTACTTC.

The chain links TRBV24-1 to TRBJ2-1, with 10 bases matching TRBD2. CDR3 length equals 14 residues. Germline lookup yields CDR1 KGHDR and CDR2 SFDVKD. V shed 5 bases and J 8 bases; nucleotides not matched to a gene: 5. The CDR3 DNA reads TGTGCCACCAGTGCCACTAGCGGGACCCATGAGCAGTTCTTC. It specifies CATSATSGTHEQFF.

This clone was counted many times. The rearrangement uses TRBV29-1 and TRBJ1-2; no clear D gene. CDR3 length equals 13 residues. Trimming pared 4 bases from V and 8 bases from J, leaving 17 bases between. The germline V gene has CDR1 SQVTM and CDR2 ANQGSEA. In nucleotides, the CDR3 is TGCAGCGTTGCGACACCCAACCGTGAGGGCTACACCTTC. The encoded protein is CSVATPNREGYTF.

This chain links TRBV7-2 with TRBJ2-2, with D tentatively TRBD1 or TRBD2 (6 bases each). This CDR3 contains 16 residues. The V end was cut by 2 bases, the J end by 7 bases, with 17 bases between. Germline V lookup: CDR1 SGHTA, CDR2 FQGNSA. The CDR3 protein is CASSLNFRGAHGELFF. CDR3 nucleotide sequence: TGTGCCAGCAGCTTAAATTTTAGGGGGGCCCACGGGGAGCTGTTTTTT.

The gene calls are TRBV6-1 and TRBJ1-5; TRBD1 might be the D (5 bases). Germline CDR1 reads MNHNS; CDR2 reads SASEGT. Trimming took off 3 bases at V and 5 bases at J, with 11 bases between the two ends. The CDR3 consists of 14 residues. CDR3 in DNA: TGTGCCAGCAGTGACCAGCGGGGGTATCAGCCCCAGCATTTT. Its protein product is CASSDQRGYQPQHF.

The chain's CDR3 is CASSQESMVGELFF. The CDR3 nucleotides read TGTGCCAGCAGCCAAGAATCAATGGTCGGGGAGCTGTTTTTT. J is TRBJ2-2 and V is TRBV3-1 (or the pseudogene TRBV3-2); D unresolved. The CDR3 has 14 residues. Germline CDR1 and CDR2: LGHDT and YNNKEL (reference sequence). The ends were cut back, 0 bases at V and 7 bases at J, with 9 bases in the middle.

For the CDR3, the DNA is TGTGCCAGCAGCTTGGTAGGACGGGGAGACGAAAAACTGTTTTTT. Translated, it gives CASSLVGRGDEKLFF. The rearrangement links TRBV5-5 to TRBJ1-4; D remains unclear. V lost 0 bases and J lost 8, with 14 bases in between. Germline CDR1 is SGHKS and CDR2 is YYEKEE (reference sequence). The CDR3 runs 15 residues.